This TCR beta chain comes out of a study of HIV-infected patients and healthy controls. No cell fractionation was done, so the repertoire covers all unsorted peripheral blood T cells. Germline CDR1 is LGHDT and CDR2 is YNNKEL (reference sequence). This CDR3 comprises 14 residues. Germline trimming cut 2 bases from V and 6 bases from J; bases unmatched to any gene: 6. Alpha and beta constant-region primers primed reverse transcription of around 0.5 ug RNA. Alpha and beta chain libraries were made separately by chain-specific third strand synthesis with multiplexing indices. TCRdb processed the 5' RACE reads anew with MiXCR; each CDR3 protein has one entry. The sample lists about 13,000 distinct CDR3 sequences; more than 8.5% were seen once. This clonotype rates as medium-sized.

The source material was blood. The receptor comes from an adult in good health. V and J are TRBV3-1 and TRBJ2-7, with 8 bases fitting TRBD1. The CDR3 reads CASSQLDRVSEQYF. In nucleotides, the CDR3 is TGTGCCAGCAGCCAATTGGACAGGGTGTCCGAGCAGTACTTC.